This T cell receptor (beta chain) derives from a study of T cell repertoires in cytomegalovirus infection. The CDR3 extends over 16 amino acids. Germline V gene lookup returns CDR1 LGHNT and CDR2 FRNRAP. Trimming took off 1 base at V and 0 bases at J, with 10 bases between the two ends. There are a few counts of this clonotype. Its antigen remains unidentified. One entry per CDR3 protein results from TCRdb running MiXCR on the reads. This sample has about 890,000 distinct CDR3 sequences, with approximately 30% found just once. The sample in question was cultured CD8+ T cells from PBMCs, obtained from culture after CMV antigen stimulation. The chain joins TRBV12-5 to TRBJ1-5; D ambiguous. The sequence was obtained from a human donor in good health (CMV status not recorded). Some clones in this sample may be carry-over from other donors' samples. Here the CDR3 DNA reads TGTGCTAGTGGTTTGGCACCTGCGGGTAGCAATCAGCCCCAGCATTTT. It yields the protein CASGLAPAGSNQPQHF. Based on the CDR3 plus reference TRBV12-5 and TRBJ1-5, the full variable domain is DARVTQTPRHKVTEMGQEVTMRCQPILGHNTVFWYRQTMMQGLELLAYFRNRAPLDDSGMPKDRFSAEMPDATLATLKIQPSEPRDSAVYFCASGLAPAGSNQPQHFGDGTRLSIL.